What follows are 21 T cell receptor beta chains derived from one specimen sequenced in a study of cytomegalovirus exposure and HLA in healthy donors. In the PCR, 60 Vbeta and 13 Jbeta primers were used. Profiling relied on immunoSEQ multiplex PCR, and the TCRdb table lists in-frame clones only, not all of them. The data contain under 200,000 clones, approximately 70% of them singletons. The sample taken for sequencing was PBMCs. These receptors came from a woman in her 30s in good health and CMV-seronegative.

This clone was found a few times. The V call is TRBV5-8, the J call TRBJ1-5; 12 bases map to TRBD1. CDR3 length: 17 residues. Germline V lookup: CDR1 SGHTS, CDR2 YDEGEE. J lost 1 base, V lost 5 bases, and 7 bases had no gene match. Here the CDR3 DNA reads TGTGCCAGCAGTTCCAGGGACAGGGGGCTAAGCAATCAGCCCCAGCATTTT. Amino acid sequence: CASSSRDRGLSNQPQHF.

The genes are TRBV11-2 and TRBJ2-5; 7 nucleotides align to TRBD1. V lost 4 bases, J lost 1 base, and 6 bases stayed unmatched. From germline, CDR1 is SGHAT and CDR2 FQNNGV. CDR3 length: 15 amino acids. CDR3 residues: CASSSPGGFQETQYF. The DNA for the CDR3 is TGTGCCAGCAGCTCCCCAGGGGGTTTCCAAGAGACCCAGTACTTC. The whole variable domain, filled in from reference TRBV11-2 and TRBJ2-5, reads EAGVAQSPRYKIIEKRQSVAFWCNPISGHATLYWYQQILGQGPKLLIQFQNNGVVDDSQLPKDRFSAERLKGVDSTLKIQPAKLEDSAVYLCASSSPGGFQETQYFGPGTRLLVL.

This clone was seen only once. This chain links TRBV4-2 with TRBJ2-5; D possibly corresponds to TRBD2 (6 bases). From germline, CDR1 is LGHNA and CDR2 YNFKEQ. CDR3 size: 15 residues. V was shortened by 0 bases and J by 2 bases, with 10 bases between the two germline ends. This CDR3 reads CASSQDGGKQETQYF. The CDR3 region has the DNA TGTGCCAGCAGCCAAGATGGAGGGAAGCAAGAGACCCAGTACTTC.

The chain joins TRBV4-1 to TRBJ2-7, with 7 bases lining up with TRBD1. Germline loops: CDR1 MGHRA, CDR2 YSYEKL. V was pared by 4 bases and J by 0 bases, with 6 bases of the junction left unmatched. This CDR3 is built from 15 residues. The CDR3: CASSRRTGSSYEQYF. The DNA for the CDR3 is TGCGCCAGCAGCCGGCGGACAGGCAGCTCCTACGAGCAGTACTTC.

The table lists this clone with a few counts. The chain links TRBV5-3 to TRBJ1-4; D remains unclear. TRBV5-3 is an open reading frame whose function is uncertain. V lost 0 bases, J lost 0 bases, and 12 bases lay in between. The CDR3 loop spans 17 amino acids. The CDR3 protein is CARSLDGLEATNEKLFF. The CDR3 bases are TGTGCCAGAAGCTTGGACGGGTTGGAGGCAACTAATGAAAAACTGTTTTTT.

This rearrangement joins TRBV4-1 to TRBJ1-1, with 10 positions matching TRBD1. The germline gives CDR1 MGHRA, CDR2 YSYEKL. V lost 1 base, J lost 11 bases, and 4 bases stayed unmatched. This CDR3 contains 13 residues. In DNA form, the CDR3 reads TGCGCCAGCAGCCAAGTAGACAGGGGGCTGGCTTTCTTT. Its translation is CASSQVDRGLAFF.

The V and J genes are TRBV2 and TRBJ2-1; the match to TRBD2 covers 8 bases. The CDR3 totals 18 residues. Germline trimming cut 6 bases from V and 0 bases from J; bases unmatched to any gene: 13. Germline CDR1 reads SNHLY; CDR2 reads FYNNEI. The CDR3 region has the DNA TGTGCCAGCAGCCCGGGACTAGGGGGGGGGAGCTCCTACAATGAGCAGTTCTTC. It encodes CASSPGLGGGSSYNEQFF.

The sample holds a few counts of this clone. This chain joins TRBV10-3 and TRBJ2-3, with D tentatively TRBD1 (5 bases). CDR1 ENHRY and CDR2 SYGVKD come from the germline V gene. The CDR3 is 14 amino acids. V was cut by 6 bases and J by 0 bases, with 10 bases left in between. CDR3 coding DNA: TGTGCCATCAGGGGGCCCCGAAGCACAGATACGCAGTATTTT. Translated: CAIRGPRSTDTQYF.

This clone was detected only once. This sequence joins TRBV5-5 and TRBJ1-2; 12 bases line up with TRBD1. Germline lookup yields CDR1 SGHKS and CDR2 YYEKEE (reference sequence). The CDR3 extends over 16 amino acids. V shed 3 bases, J shed 6 bases, and the junction held 9 bases outside the gene matches. The CDR3 spells CASSSPGTGGDNGYTF. The CDR3 DNA reads TGTGCCAGCAGCTCCCCCGGGACAGGGGGCGATAATGGCTACACCTTC. Full variable domain (outside the CDR3, taken from reference TRBV5-5 and TRBJ1-2): DAGVTQSPTHLIKTRGQQVTLRCSPISGHKSVSWYQQVLGQGPQFIFQYYEKEERGRGNFPDRFSARQFPNYSSELNVNALLLGDSALYLCASSSPGTGGDNGYTFGSGTRLTVV.

The chain uses TRBV11-1 and TRBJ1-1; D is ambiguous. Trimming took off 2 bases at V and 5 bases at J, with 9 bases between the two ends. Germline CDR1 and CDR2: SGHAT and FQDESV (reference sequence). The CDR3 consists of 13 residues. The CDR3 DNA follows: TGTGCCAGCAGCTTACATAGAGGGACTGAAGCTTTCTTT. Its translation is CASSLHRGTEAFF.

CDR3 nucleotides: TGTGCCAGCAGCCGAATACAGGGATACGAGCAGTACTTC. Its translation is CASSRIQGYEQYF. The chain combines TRBV11-3 with TRBJ2-7, with D possibly matching TRBD1 (6 bases). CDR1 and CDR2 from the germline V gene are SGHNT and YENEEA. V lost 5 bases, J lost 4 bases, and 12 bases lay in between. The CDR3 covers 13 residues.

Here the CDR3 DNA reads TGTGCCAGCAGCTTAACGAGACAGGGGCGCACAGATACGCAGTATTTT. This gives the protein CASSLTRQGRTDTQYF. V is TRBV7-3 and J is TRBJ2-3, with TRBD1 matching 8 bases. This CDR3 spans 16 amino acids. Germline-derived CDR1 and CDR2 are SGHTA and FQGTGA. Unmatched junction bases numbered 3, after V lost 0 bases and J lost 1 base. Filled out from reference TRBV7-3 and TRBJ2-3, the complete variable domain reads GAGVSQTPSNKVTEKGKYVELRCDPISGHTALYWYRQSLGQGPEFLIYFQGTGAADDSGLPNDRFFAVRPEGSVSTLKIQRTERGDSAVYLCASSLTRQGRTDTQYFGPGTRLTVL.

The chain uses TRBV7-2 and TRBJ2-3; D perhaps matches TRBD2 (5 bases). This CDR3 spans 16 amino acids. V was clipped by 4 bases and J by 2 bases, with 16 bases between them. From germline, CDR1 is SGHTA and CDR2 FQGNSA. The CDR3 DNA follows: TGTGCCAGCAGCTACACCCGGACTGCCTACACAGATACGCAGTATTTT. Translating gives CASSYTRTAYTDTQYF. Full variable domain (rest looked up from reference TRBV7-2 and TRBJ2-3): GAGVSQSPSNKVTEKGKDVELRCDPISGHTALYWYRQSLGQGLEFLIYFQGNSAPDKSGLPSDRFSAERTGGSVSTLTIQRTQQEDSAVYLCASSYTRTAYTDTQYFGPGTRLTVL.

V and J are TRBV9 and TRBJ2-1, with D possibly TRBD2 on 6 matching bases. Germline V gene data show CDR1 as SGDLS and CDR2 as YYNGEE. There are 14 residues in the CDR3. V was cut by 2 bases and J by 5 bases, with 11 bases left in between. In nucleotides, the CDR3 is TGTGCCAGCAGCGTCTCCGGGACTGACAATGAGCAGTTCTTC. This sequence encodes CASSVSGTDNEQFF.

The chain recombines TRBV7-2 with TRBJ2-7; TRBD1 matches at 8 bases. The CDR3 length is 16 residues. V lost 0 bases and J lost 2; bases outside the gene matches: 6. In germline, CDR1 is SGHTA, CDR2 FQGNSA. For the CDR3, the DNA is TGTGCCAGCAGCTTAGCGCAGCAGGGGGCAACCTACGAGCAGTACTTC. Protein: CASSLAQQGATYEQYF.

Only one count was recorded for this clone. The chain recombines TRBV5-4 with TRBJ2-7, with TRBD2 matching over 7 bases. Germline loops: CDR1 SGHNT, CDR2 YYREEE (reference sequence). The CDR3 extends over 15 amino acids. The J segment lost 3 bases and the V segment lost 1 base, leaving 7 bases of the junction unmatched. The chain's CDR3 is CASSLSAGANYEQYF. The CDR3 DNA is TGTGCCAGCAGCTTGTCCGCGGGAGCGAACTACGAGCAGTACTTC.

This clone was recorded only once. The chain carries TRBV7-2 and TRBJ1-1, with a possible D match to TRBD1 (5 bases). The germline V gene has CDR1 SGHTA and CDR2 FQGNSA. Trimming left V 5 bases short and J 1 base short, with 11 bases between. The CDR3 has 14 residues. The CDR3 bases are TGTGCCAGCAGCCTAATGACAGAGAACACTGAAGCTTTCTTT. Protein: CASSLMTENTEAFF.

The CDR3 here is CASIRAGASYEQYF. DNA for the CDR3: TGTGCCAGCATCCGAGCGGGAGCCTCCTACGAGCAGTACTTC. This chain links TRBV6-5 with TRBJ2-7; 8 positions agree with TRBD2. The V segment lost 7 bases and the J segment 0 bases; nucleotides outside the gene matches: 5. CDR3 length: 14 residues. Germline lookup yields CDR1 MNHEY and CDR2 SVGAGI.

The V gene is TRBV6-5, the J gene TRBJ2-6, with a weak D call TRBD1 (6 bases). CDR1 and CDR2 (germline): MNHEY, SVGAGI. This CDR3 comprises 15 residues. Trimming removed 4 bases at V and 4 bases at J, with 11 bases between. CDR3 amino acids: CASSSTGTGANVLTF. In DNA, the CDR3 is TGTGCCAGCAGTTCCACAGGGACAGGGGCCAACGTCCTGACTTTC.

CDR3 in DNA: TGTGCCACCGGGACTAGCGGGGTTTCCTACAATGAGCAGTTCTTC. It encodes CATGTSGVSYNEQFF. This sequence joins TRBV4-2 and TRBJ2-1; TRBD2 matches 13 bases. Germline V gene lookup returns CDR1 LGHNA and CDR2 YNFKEQ. V was pared by 10 bases and J by 1 base, with 4 bases of the junction left unmatched. The CDR3 has 15 amino acids.

This clone was observed a few times. CDR3 residues: CASSLSTPRQGNYEQYF. In nucleotides, the CDR3 is TGTGCCAGCAGCTTATCCACCCCCCGCCAGGGGAATTACGAGCAGTACTTC. The V gene is TRBV11-2, the J gene TRBJ2-7; a weak D match, TRBD1 (6 bases). V lost 2 bases and J lost 4, with 21 bases in between. There are 17 residues in the CDR3. Germline loops: CDR1 SGHAT, CDR2 FQNNGV.